These 14 T cell receptor beta chains came from one sample sequenced in a study (dated by TCRdb to between 2015 and 2017). Libraries were prepared through 5' RACE. The data were produced on an Illumina MiSeq. TCRdb trimmed the raw reads at Q25, called clones with MiXCR and kept productive beta chains. CDR3 protein duplicates are merged, each entry listing the most common genes and DNA. For this sample the table gives 55,000 to 75,000 distinct CDR3 sequences, of which around 30% were detected only once. The ten largest clones capture about 2.3% of the sample. Sequencing was performed on tumor-infiltrating naive CD4+ T cells sorted from the breast tumor. The label giving this sample's cell subset or site can be read as: naive CD4+ T cells, CD4+CD45RA+CD25-. These TCRs come from a female donor with breast cancer.

This clonotype was recorded a few times. The V and J genes are TRBV4-2 and TRBJ1-6, with D possibly matching TRBD1 (5 bases). This CDR3 has 18 residues. The V and J ends lost 0 bases and 0 bases respectively, with 12 bases between them. CDR1 is LGHNA, CDR2 YNFKEQ, per germline. The CDR3 is CASSQDGTESSYNSPLHF. The CDR3 region has the DNA TGTGCCAGCAGCCAAGACGGGACGGAGAGCTCCTATAATTCACCCCTCCACTTT.

This clonotype appeared a few times. This chain joins TRBV20-1 and TRBJ1-2; D unclear. V dropped 4 bases and J dropped 2 bases, with 14 bases sitting between them. Germline CDR1 reads DFQATT; CDR2 reads SNEGSKA (reference sequence). CDR3 length: 14 amino acids. The CDR3 loop reads CSAILADGNYGYTF. CDR3 in DNA: TGCAGTGCTATTTTGGCCGACGGGAACTATGGCTACACCTTC.

The table lists this clonotype with a few counts. The J gene is TRBJ2-1, the V gene TRBV5-1, with D uncertain. The germline gives CDR1 SGHRS, CDR2 YFSETQ. This CDR3 is built from 14 residues. Trimming took 4 bases from V and 0 from J, leaving 8 bases between them. This chain's CDR3 is CASSMLSSYNEQFF. The DNA of the CDR3 is TGCGCCAGCAGCATGTTGAGCTCCTACAATGAGCAGTTCTTC.

Of note for this clonotype: Relative to the germline gene, one junction end is altered; a read error may explain this. J is TRBJ1-2 and V is TRBV20-1; TRBD1 matches 7 bases. The CDR3 is 14 amino acids. The germline V gene has CDR1 DFQATT and CDR2 SNEGSKA (reference sequence). CDR3 sequence (DNA): TGCAGTGCTAGGTCGGGACAGACTAACGATGGCTACACCTTC. It translates to CSARSGQTNDGYTF.

V gene TRBV28 combines with J gene TRBJ2-7; tentative D call: TRBD1 (6 bases). With 4 bases removed from V and 4 bases from J, the gap between germline ends came to 14 bases. Germline CDR1 is MDHEN and CDR2 is SYDVKM. The CDR3 is 14 residues long. CDR3 DNA: TGTGCCAGCAGTTCGACTCGGACAGAGTACGAGCAGTACTTC. It codes for CASSSTRTEYEQYF.

This clonotype was seen many times. The J gene is TRBJ1-5, the V gene TRBV6-6, with 10 bases aligning to TRBD1. Germline loops: CDR1 MNHNY, CDR2 SVGAGI (reference sequence). The J segment lost 4 bases and the V segment lost 5 bases, leaving 8 bases of the junction unmatched. The CDR3 sequence is 16 residues long. CDR3 residues: CASSPSTGGGNQPQHF. The DNA for the CDR3 is TGTGCCAGCAGTCCTTCGACAGGGGGCGGAAATCAGCCCCAGCATTTT.

This clonotype was counted a few times. The chain combines TRBV6-2 or TRBV6-3 with TRBJ2-3; D is perhaps TRBD1 (6 bases). This CDR3 region has 15 residues. CDR1 and CDR2 from the germline V gene are MNHEY and SVGEGT. Between the trimmed V and J ends, which lost 6 bases and 3 bases, there was a span of 16 bases. The CDR3 DNA follows: TGTGCCAGCAGCCCCGGGACAAGAAGGACAGATACGCAGTATTTT. Amino acids: CASSPGTRRTDTQYF.

This clonotype came up a few times. The rearrangement joins TRBV30 to TRBJ1-5, with 7 positions matching TRBD1. The CDR3 has 13 amino acids. The V gene's germline CDR1 is GTSNPN and CDR2 SVGIG (reference sequence). Trimming at V came to 3 bases and at J to 4 bases, leaving 3 bases not matched to a gene. For the CDR3, the DNA is TGTGCCTGGAGCGGACAGGATAATCAGCCCCAGCATTTT. Translation gives CAWSGQDNQPQHF.

This clonotype was observed many times. This rearrangement joins TRBV7-9 to TRBJ2-1, with 10 bases lining up with TRBD1. V was clipped by 5 bases and J by 5 bases; unmatched bases: 18. CDR1 and CDR2 from the germline V gene are SEHNR and FQNEAQ (reference sequence). The CDR3 length is 19 residues. This chain's CDR3 is CASSRRGDRGPQRNNEQFF. CDR3 in DNA: TGTGCCAGCAGCCGGAGGGGGGACAGGGGCCCCCAACGGAACAATGAGCAGTTCTTC.

This clonotype was counted ten times or more. The genes are TRBV29-1 and TRBJ2-5; a weak D match, TRBD2 (6 bases). The V gene's germline CDR1 is SQVTM and CDR2 ANQGSEA. V was shortened by 0 bases and J by 5 bases, with 13 bases between the two germline ends. This CDR3 spans 14 amino acids. The CDR3 spells CSVEDPGAGETQYF. As DNA, the CDR3 is TGCAGCGTTGAAGATCCAGGTGCGGGGGAGACCCAGTACTTC. The full variable domain, rest sourced from reference TRBV29-1 and TRBJ2-5, is SAVISQKPSRDICQRGTSLTIQCQVDSQVTMMFWYRQQPGQSLTLIATANQGSEATYESGFVIDKFPISRPNLTFSTLTVSNMSPEDSSIYLCSVEDPGAGETQYFGPGTRLLVL.

In regard to this clonotype: This could be a read error, since a much larger clone is one nucleotide away. The rearrangement uses TRBV5-1 and TRBJ2-1, with D possibly called TRBD1 or TRBD2 (6 bases each). Germline values: CDR1 SGHRS, CDR2 YFSETQ. The length of the CDR3 is 14 residues. CDR3 region: CAGSTLQGGNEQFF. For the CDR3, the DNA is TGCGCCGGCAGCACCCTACAGGGAGGCAATGAGCAGTTCTTC.

The chain combines TRBV7-8 with TRBJ2-3; 10 bases match TRBD2. J lost 0 bases, V lost 5 bases, and 8 bases had no gene match. Germline assignment: CDR1 SGHVS and CDR2 FQNEAQ. The CDR3 is made up of 17 amino acids. CDR3 protein: CASSPRTSGTSTDTQYF. CDR3 DNA sequence: TGTGCCAGCAGCCCACGGACTAGCGGTACTAGCACAGATACGCAGTATTTT.

This clonotype showed up many times. This chain uses TRBV20-1 with TRBJ2-3, with 15 nucleotides matching TRBD2. The CDR3 consists of 14 residues. The V gene end was trimmed by 5 bases and the J gene end by 4 bases; junction bases not matched to a gene: 1. In germline, CDR1 is DFQATT, CDR2 SNEGSKA (reference sequence). The CDR3 region is CSAGTSGGSDTQYF. The CDR3 region has the DNA TGCAGTGCTGGGACTAGCGGGGGGTCAGATACGCAGTATTTT.

This clonotype was seen many times. The chain uses TRBV20-1 and TRBJ2-5; D call uncertain. Germline V gene data show CDR1 as DFQATT and CDR2 as SNEGSKA (reference sequence). Trimming removed 5 bases at V and 3 bases at J, with 13 bases between. CDR3 length: 13 amino acids. The CDR3 region has the DNA TGCAGTGCTCGCGCACTATTCGAAGAGACCCAGTACTTC. It codes for CSARALFEETQYF.